The 24 T cell receptor beta chains reported below all come from one sample, sequenced in a study of T cell responses to AZD1222 COVID-19 vaccine. TCRdb's copy holds only in-frame clones and misses some; the assay was immunoSEQ multiplex PCR. The data show 60,000 to 90,000 clones, with about 74% seen just once and about 26% held by the top ten. The sample here was peripheral blood, taken 28 days after the second dose of the MenACWY control vaccine. The source is an adult who received the MenACWY meningococcal vaccine as a control.

This chain joins TRBV14 and TRBJ1-1; D gene uncertain. The germline V and J ends were trimmed by 0 bases and 8 bases, with 10 bases remaining between them. This CDR3 has 13 amino acids. Germline V gene data show CDR1 as SGHDN and CDR2 as FVKESK. CDR3: CASSQDIRGEAFF. Written as DNA, the CDR3 is TGTGCCAGCAGCCAAGATATTCGCGGGGAAGCTTTCTTT.

The chain has TRBV30 and TRBJ1-2; 9 bases map to TRBD1. Trimming cost V 3 bases and J 4 bases; bases outside gene matches: 3. Germline lookup yields CDR1 GTSNPN and CDR2 SVGIG (reference sequence). This CDR3 is built from 13 residues. CDR3 coding DNA: TGTGCCTGGAGAACAGGGGGCTTCTATGGCTACACCTTC. Translation: CAWRTGGFYGYTF. The full variable domain, completed using reference TRBV30 and TRBJ1-2, is SQTIHQWPATLVQPVGSPLSLECTVEGTSNPNLYWYRQAAGRGLQLLFYSVGIGQISSEVPQNLSASRPQDRQFILSSKKLLLSDSGFYLCAWRTGGFYGYTFGSGTRLTVV.

The table lists this clone with a few counts. Compared with germline, one end of the junction differs, possibly owing to a read error. The chain joins TRBV19 to TRBJ2-1; 9 bases align to TRBD2. The germline CDR1 and CDR2 sequences are LNHDA and SQIVND (reference sequence). This CDR3 has 17 residues. The CDR3 DNA is TGTGCCAGTAGCCCCGACCACTCTAGCGGGACCTACAGTGAGCAGTTCTTC. It yields the protein CASSPDHSSGTYSEQFF.

The J gene is TRBJ1-6, the V gene TRBV13; D gene unclear. CDR1 and CDR2 from the germline V gene are PRHDT and FYEKMQ (reference sequence). The CDR3 runs to 13 residues. V was clipped by 2 bases and J by 8 bases, with 7 bases between them. The CDR3 nucleotides read TGTGCCAGCAGCTTATCCGGGGATTCACCCCTCCACTTT. This gives the protein CASSLSGDSPLHF.

This clone showed up just once. CDR3 sequence: CASSQEGASGYNEQFF. As DNA, the CDR3 is TGCGCCAGCAGCCAAGAGGGAGCTAGCGGGTACAATGAGCAGTTCTTC. The V call is TRBV4-3, the J call TRBJ2-1, with 8 bases matching TRBD2. J lost 4 bases, V lost 0 bases, and 5 bases had no gene match. This CDR3 is built from 16 residues. Germline values: CDR1 LGHNA, CDR2 YSLEER.

The chain uses TRBV15 and TRBJ2-3; D remains unclear. Per germline, CDR1 LNHNV and CDR2 YYDKDF (reference sequence). This CDR3 is built from 12 residues. With 1 base removed from V and 2 bases from J, the gap between germline ends came to 1 base. The CDR3 nucleotides read TGTGCCACCAGCAGAGCCACAGATACGCAGTATTTT. This translates into CATSRATDTQYF.

The rearrangement joins TRBV5-1 to TRBJ2-6; unclear D gene. This CDR3 is built from 14 residues. CDR1 and CDR2 from the germline V gene are SGHRS and YFSETQ. The V gene lost 4 bases and the J gene lost 2 bases, with 7 bases spanning the gap. The CDR3 region is CASSPSTGANVLTF. CDR3 coding DNA: TGCGCCAGCAGCCCGAGTACTGGGGCCAACGTCCTGACTTTC.

The V gene is TRBV3-1 (or the pseudogene TRBV3-2), the J gene TRBJ2-1; 7 bases are a match to TRBD2. Looked up from germline, CDR1 is LGHDT and CDR2 is YNNKEL (reference sequence). The CDR3 has 16 residues. V shed 4 bases, J shed 9 bases, and the junction held 15 bases outside the gene matches. DNA for the CDR3: TGTGCCAGCAGCCGGGTGGGAGGGAGGTTGCAGGGTGAGCAGTTCTTC. Amino acids: CASSRVGGRLQGEQFF.

The chain recombines TRBV2 with TRBJ1-1, with 10 bases aligning to TRBD1. After removal of 6 bases from V and 4 bases from J, the junction contained 8 bases not matched to a gene. The CDR3 sequence is 15 residues long. Germline V CDR1 and CDR2: SNHLY, FYNNEI. The CDR3 DNA reads as TGTGCCAGCAGATACTTGACAGGGGGCCTCACTGAAGCTTTCTTT. Its protein is CASRYLTGGLTEAFF.

This chain uses TRBV7-5 with TRBJ1-6; the D call TRBD1 from the table was never checked on the DNA. TRBV7-5 is marked as a pseudogene. The CDR3 is made up of 20 amino acids. This CDR3 reads CARSLWDSSPRRYSHSPLHF. The CDR3 DNA reads as TGTGCCAGAAGCTTATGGGACAGCTCCCCTCGACGGTACAGTCATTCACCCCTCCACTTT.

This clone has a single count. V usage is TRBV5-6 and J usage is TRBJ1-2, with a tentative D call TRBD1 (5 bases). Deletions cut 5 bases from V and 3 bases from J, with 17 bases between. Germline CDR1 reads SGHDT; CDR2 reads YYEEEE. The CDR3 length is 15 residues. This CDR3 is CASRLPRGGDYGYTF. The CDR3 DNA reads as TGTGCCAGCAGACTGCCCCGGGGGGGGGACTATGGCTACACCTTC.

This clone was detected only once. The genes are TRBV6-5 and TRBJ2-3, with 7 bases fitting TRBD1. In germline, CDR1 is MNHEY, CDR2 SVGAGI. The CDR3 is 15 amino acids. Losses at the gene ends were 5 bases for V and 0 bases for J; bases not matched to a gene: 5. For the CDR3, the DNA is TGTGCCAGCAGTCCGCCGGGACAGAGCACAGATACGCAGTATTTT. Its protein is CASSPPGQSTDTQYF.

This clone was picked up one time. The genes are TRBV2 and TRBJ1-2; maybe TRBD1 (5 bases). The CDR3 has 14 amino acids. The V end lost 2 bases, the J end lost 2 bases, and 9 bases lay between the germline ends. The V gene's germline CDR1 is SNHLY and CDR2 FYNNEI. The CDR3 is CASSEQGGNYGYTF. CDR3 nucleotide sequence: TGTGCCAGCAGTGAACAGGGAGGGAACTATGGCTACACCTTC.

The rearrangement joins TRBV10-3 to TRBJ1-6; perhaps TRBD1 as D (6 bases). From germline, CDR1 is ENHRY and CDR2 SYGVKD. CDR3 length: 14 amino acids. Trimming shortened V by 0 bases and J by 10 bases, and 10 bases separated the two germline ends. CDR3 sequence: CAISESAGQSPLHF. CDR3 DNA: TGTGCCATCAGTGAGTCTGCCGGACAGTCACCCCTCCACTTT.

In DNA form, the CDR3 reads TGCGCCAGCAGCTTGGGTGGAGGGAACACCGGGGAGCTGTTTTTT. As protein: CASSLGGGNTGELFF. The chain combines TRBV5-1 with TRBJ2-2; tentative D call: TRBD2 (5 bases). Germline V gene data show CDR1 as SGHRS and CDR2 as YFSETQ. The CDR3 totals 15 residues. Trimming pared 0 bases from V and 1 base from J, leaving 7 bases between. Full variable domain (outside the CDR3, taken from reference TRBV5-1 and TRBJ2-2): KAGVTQTPRYLIKTRGQQVTLSCSPISGHRSVSWYQQTPGQGLQFLFEYFSETQRNKGNFPGRFSGRQFSNSRSEMNVSTLELGDSALYLCASSLGGGNTGELFFGEGSRLTVL.

The chain employs TRBV20-1 and TRBJ1-2, with 10 bases that match TRBD1. The CDR3 extends over 14 amino acids. The V and J ends lost 3 bases and 4 bases, in that order; junction bases with no gene match: 5. Germline V gene sequence: CDR1 DFQATT, CDR2 SNEGSKA (reference sequence). The CDR3: CSASMGQGSYGYTF. As DNA, the CDR3 is TGCAGTGCTAGTATGGGACAGGGGAGCTATGGCTACACCTTC.

V is TRBV5-1 and J is TRBJ2-2; D call uncertain. This CDR3 is 11 amino acids long. Germline CDR1 and CDR2: SGHRS and YFSETQ. V was trimmed by 8 bases and J by 11 bases, leaving 13 bases between them. This CDR3 is CASQTGGELFF. CDR3 in DNA: TGCGCCAGTCAGACTGGTGGCGAGCTGTTTTTT.

The rearrangement links TRBV3-1 (or the pseudogene TRBV3-2) to TRBJ1-2; no clear D. Trimming took 1 base from V and 4 from J, leaving 10 bases between them. This CDR3 is 14 amino acids long. Germline V CDR1 and CDR2: LGHDT, YNNKEL (reference sequence). The CDR3, as DNA: TGTGCCAGCAGCCAAGGTTCCATTGGCTATGGCTACACCTTC. This translates into CASSQGSIGYGYTF.

This chain joins TRBV5-4 and TRBJ1-1; D not resolved. Germline CDR1 SGHNT, CDR2 YYREEE (reference sequence). This CDR3 has 12 amino acids. V lost 3 bases and J lost 2, with 5 bases in between. CDR3 protein: CASSSPNTEAFF. The CDR3 DNA sequence: TGTGCCAGCAGCTCCCCAAACACTGAAGCTTTCTTT.

V gene TRBV9 combines with J gene TRBJ1-1; D not resolved. In germline, CDR1 is SGDLS, CDR2 YYNGEE. Trimming removed 1 base at V and 0 bases at J, with 4 bases between. This CDR3 is built from 13 residues. The DNA of the CDR3 is TGTGCCAGCAGCGTACAGGTGAACACTGAAGCTTTCTTT. Protein: CASSVQVNTEAFF.

The J gene is TRBJ2-1, the V gene TRBV4-3; D possibly matches TRBD1 or TRBD2 (6 bases each). The CDR3 is 17 residues long. Germline lookup yields CDR1 LGHNA and CDR2 YSLEER. V was cut by 0 bases and J by 2 bases, with 14 bases left in between. Here the CDR3 reads CASSQEGVGGPYNEQFF. The CDR3 DNA is TGCGCCAGCAGCCAAGAAGGAGTGGGGGGCCCCTACAATGAGCAGTTCTTC.

This chain joins TRBV4-2 and TRBJ2-3; D is perhaps TRBD1 or TRBD2 (5 bases each). This CDR3 is 15 amino acids long. V dropped 3 bases and J dropped 3 bases, with 13 bases sitting between them. CDR1 is LGHNA and CDR2 is YNFKEQ in the germline V gene. The chain's CDR3 is CASSHRDRGTDTQYF. For the CDR3, the DNA is TGTGCCAGCAGCCATAGGGACCGTGGGACAGATACGCAGTATTTT.

The gene calls are TRBV27 and TRBJ1-2; the D is unclear. The CDR3 sequence is 13 residues long. Germline V gene sequence: CDR1 MNHEY, CDR2 SMNVEV (reference sequence). Trimming shortened V by 6 bases and J by 0 bases, and 8 bases separated the two germline ends. CDR3 DNA sequence: TGTGCCAGCAGCCCCGCCGCTAACTATGGCTACACCTTC. Translating it yields CASSPAANYGYTF.

The V call is TRBV10-3, the J call TRBJ2-3; D tentatively reads TRBD1 or TRBD2 (6 bases each). Germline CDR1 ENHRY, CDR2 SYGVKD. V was trimmed by 5 bases and J by 1 base, leaving 10 bases between them. This CDR3 is built from 14 residues. CDR3 sequence reads: CAISSGAGTDTQYF. The CDR3 nucleotides are TGTGCCATCAGTTCGGGGGCTGGCACAGATACGCAGTATTTT.